The present TCR beta chain was sequenced within a study of blood T cells in healthy people across ages. Overall study results and limits: Comparison with aged donors showed that long-lived donors had more naive CD4+ cells and higher diversity. Roughly linearly, TCR beta diversity per million T cells fell as age increased.

In this sample, this clonotype turned up a few times. Its antigen is not known. The use of a sample-barcoded 5' primer and a J-beta primer mix characterized a second PCR of about 7 to 12 cycles. Via MiXCR, TCRdb re-called the 5' RACE reads, giving one row per CDR3 protein. The table has about a million distinct CDR3 sequences, 48% seen once. Germline loops: CDR1 MRHNA, CDR2 SNTAGT. V was pared by 5 bases and J by 5 bases, with 5 bases of the junction left unmatched. This CDR3 contains 15 residues. The sequence came from a man younger than 40 in good health. V usage is TRBV6-4 and J usage is TRBJ2-1; 11 nucleotides align to TRBD2. The sequenced sample consisted of blood. Here the CDR3 DNA reads TGTGCCAGCAGTAAGACTAGCGGGGCGAACAATGAGCAGTTCTTC. It codes for CASSKTSGANNEQFF.